The rows below give T cell receptor beta chains drawn from one sample of a study of shared clonotypes between healthy human individuals. The protocol was immunoSEQ multiplex PCR, while the TCRdb copy is restricted to in-frame clones and leaves out a portion. The table records roughly 680,000 clones, around 70% of them present only once. The sample was memory CD4+ T cells sorted from blood. The receptor source for this set is a young woman in good health. Both conserved end residues are part of each CDR3. The order of the fields is V gene, J gene, D gene, clone size, CDR3 DNA, CDR3 protein. A D gene is named only where the DNA matches it firmly. Some rows mark clone size as missing; the rest say once, few, many or name a class of expanded clone.

TRBV6-1	TRBJ2-5	-	-	TGTGCCAGCAGTGAACAGGGGAGGCAAGAGACCCAGTACTTC	CASSEQGRQETQYF
TRBV7-2	TRBJ1-5	-	-	TGTGCCAGCGCTCTGAACAGGGAAGGGCCCCAGCATTTT	CASALNREGPQHF
TRBV18	TRBJ2-1	-	-	TGTGCCAGCTCACCACGCAATGAGCAGTTCTTC	CASSPRNEQFF
TRBV7-2	TRBJ2-5	-	few	TGTGCCAGCAGCGGACCCGCAGAGACCCAGTACTTC	CASSGPAETQYF
TRBV4-1	TRBJ1-1	-	few	TGCGCCAGCAGCCCGGGCTTGCGGGTAAACACTGAAGCTTTCTTT	CASSPGLRVNTEAFF
TRBV9	TRBJ2-7	TRBD1	-	TGTGCCAGCAGCAACCGGGACAGGGGCCCTATAGAGCAGTACTTC	CASSNRDRGPIEQYF
TRBV5-1	TRBJ1-1	-	-	TGCGCCAGCAGCATCGATGGTCTCACTGAAGCTTTCTTT	CASSIDGLTEAFF
TRBV28	TRBJ2-1	-	few	TGTGCCAGCAGACCCGACAACTACAATGAGCAGTTCTTC	CASRPDNYNEQFF
TRBV4-1	TRBJ1-1	TRBD1	-	TGCGCCAGCAGCCAAGCTGTCGGACAGGGGAACACTGAAGCTTTCTTT	CASSQAVGQGNTEAFF
TRBV27	TRBJ2-7	-	-	TGTGCCAGCAGTAGCCAGTACGAGCAGTACTTC	CASSSQYEQYF
TRBV28	TRBJ2-7	TRBD2	few	TGTGCCAGCAGTTTGGGCGGGAGGACCTACGAGCAGTACTTC	CASSLGGRTYEQYF
TRBV19	TRBJ1-5	-	-	TGTGCCAGTAGTATAGGGCGGCCAGGACCGAGCGAAAATCAGCCCCAGCATTTT	CASSIGRPGPSENQPQHF
TRBV2	TRBJ1-6	-	few	TGTGCCAGCAGTGAAAGGAGTGATAATTCACCCCTCCACTTT	CASSERSDNSPLHF
TRBV6-5	TRBJ1-1	-	-	TGTGCCAGCAGACGGATTATGAACACTGAAGCTTTCTTT	CASRRIMNTEAFF
TRBV7-3	TRBJ2-1	TRBD2	-	TGTGCCAGCAGCTCTCTTGGACTAGATAACAATGAGCAGTTCTTC	CASSSLGLDNNEQFF
TRBV11-2	TRBJ1-6	-	-	TGTGCCAGCAGCTTTCCCGCAGGGCGGAATTCACCCCTCCACTTT	CASSFPAGRNSPLHF
TRBV18	TRBJ1-1	TRBD1	-	TGTGCCAGCTCAGTGGGACAGTTGGTGAACACTGAAGCTTTCTTT	CASSVGQLVNTEAFF
TRBV6-1	TRBJ2-7	TRBD1	-	TGTGCCAGCAGTATTACCGGGACAGCCTACGAGCAGTACTTC	CASSITGTAYEQYF
TRBV13	TRBJ2-7	-	-	TGTGCCAGCAGCTTATACCTAGTGGGCGAGCAGTACTTC	CASSLYLVGEQYF
TRBV19	TRBJ2-1	-	-	TGTGCCAGTAGTGGAGGGACTCATCAAAACAATGAGCAGTTCTTC	CASSGGTHQNNEQFF
TRBV27	TRBJ1-5	-	-	TGTGCCAGCAGTCCCCCCCGAACACGGGGAAATCAGCCCCAGCATTTT	CASSPPRTRGNQPQHF
TRBV27	TRBJ2-5	TRBD2	few	TGTGCCAGCAGTCCATCCCCGGGGGGATGGGAGACCCAGTACTTC	CASSPSPGGWETQYF
TRBV28	TRBJ2-5	-	-	TGTGCCACTTCGATAGGGGGGGATGGACAGGAACAAGAGACCCAGTACTTC	CATSIGGDGQEQETQYF
TRBV6-6	TRBJ1-5	-	-	TGTGCCAGCAGTTACGTGACGAGAAATCAGCCCCAGCATTTT	CASSYVTRNQPQHF
TRBV27	TRBJ2-1	-	-	TGTGCCAGCAGTTTGCCTAGTCAGCACAATGAGCAGTTCTTC	CASSLPSQHNEQFF
TRBV21-1	TRBJ1-5	-	-	TGTGCCAGCAGCAATGGGATCTGGGGACAGGGGGTCCCATTTAGCAATCAGCCCCAGCATTTT	CASSNGIWGQGVPFSNQPQHF
TRBV7-9	TRBJ2-1	-	many	TGTGCCAGCAGACGTAGCGGAACCTACAATGAGCAGTTCTTC	CASRRSGTYNEQFF
TRBV27	TRBJ2-7	-	-	TGTGCCAGCAGTTTATTGAGGGAGAGGGACAACGAGCAGTACTTC	CASSLLRERDNEQYF
TRBV10-2	TRBJ1-4	-	-	TGCGCCAGCAGTGACAACGAGGCAGAGGGTGGACAACTGTTTTTT	CASSDNEAEGGQLFF
TRBV6-4	TRBJ2-1	-	-	TGTGCCAGCAGTGACCCGGCCTCCACCCGAATCAATGAGCAGTTCTTC	CASSDPASTRINEQFF
TRBV7-2	TRBJ2-5	-	-	TGTGCCAGCAGCTTAGCCGGGGTTCAAGAGACCCAGTACTTC	CASSLAGVQETQYF
TRBV28	TRBJ2-1	TRBD2	-	TGTGCCAGCATTGGTCTAGCGGGACTTGAGCAGTTCTTC	CASIGLAGLEQFF
TRBV5-1	TRBJ1-2	-	-	TGCGCCAGCAGCTTGACACCTCCTAACTATGGCTACACCTTC	CASSLTPPNYGYTF
TRBV25-1	TRBJ2-1	TRBD1	-	TGTGCCAGCAGTCATTGGACAGGACCTTACAATGAGCAGTTCTTC	CASSHWTGPYNEQFF
TRBV6-4	TRBJ1-2	TRBD1	-	TGTGCCAGCATTTACGGGGACAGGGTGAGCGGCTACACCTTC	CASIYGDRVSGYTF
TRBV4-1	TRBJ2-3	-	-	TGCGCCAGCAGCCAACCACAACAAGGGCATACGCAGTATTTT	CASSQPQQGHTQYF
TRBV27	TRBJ2-5	TRBD1	few	TGTGCCAGCAGACAGGGGAATGGGGAGACCCAGTACTTC	CASRQGNGETQYF
TRBV11-3	TRBJ2-5	-	once	TGTGCCAGCAGCTTTTACGGAAATCAAGAGACCCAGTACTTC	CASSFYGNQETQYF
TRBV5-1	TRBJ2-5	TRBD1	many	TGCGCCAGCAGCTTGGTACAGGGGGCGGCCGTGGAGACCCAGTACTTC	CASSLVQGAAVETQYF
TRBV2	TRBJ2-3	-	-	TGTGCCAGCAGGCAGGGTTCTAGCACAGATACGCAGTATTTT	CASRQGSSTDTQYF
TRBV16	TRBJ2-5	-	once	TGTGCCAGCAGCCCCCAGGAGGAGACCCAGTACTTC	CASSPQEETQYF
TRBV4-1	TRBJ1-1	-	-	TGCGCCAGCAGGAACCGGGCAATGAACACTGAAGCTTTCTTT	CASRNRAMNTEAFF
TRBV29-1	TRBJ2-3	-	-	TGCAGCGTTCGCAGGGGGGGACGTAGCACAGATACGCAGTATTTT	CSVRRGGRSTDTQYF
TRBV6-6	TRBJ2-7	TRBD2	-	TGTGCCAGCAATGGACTAGCGGGAGGCTACGAGCAGTACTTC	CASNGLAGGYEQYF
TRBV5-1	TRBJ1-1	-	-	TGCGCCAGCCAGCGAAAATCGGACACTGAAGCTTTCTTT	CASQRKSDTEAFF
TRBV5-4	TRBJ2-7	TRBD1	-	TGTGCCAGCAGCTTGGGAATAGGGACAGGTGAATACGAGCAGTACTTC	CASSLGIGTGEYEQYF
TRBV7-2	TRBJ2-7	-	-	TGTGCCAGCAGCTTAACGAAGGGAGTCACCTACGAGCAGTACTTC	CASSLTKGVTYEQYF
TRBV6-6	TRBJ2-1	TRBD2	-	TGTGCCAGCAGTTACTCAGGACTAGCGGACTACAATGAGCAGTTCTTC	CASSYSGLADYNEQFF
TRBV5-1	TRBJ2-2	-	-	TGCGCCAGCAGCTTGGCCGAGGCAGGACCGACCGGGGAGCTGTTTTTT	CASSLAEAGPTGELFF
TRBV28	TRBJ1-1	-	-	TGTGCCAGCAGAGAAAGGGGCTTTGATAGTGAAGCTTTCTTT	CASRERGFDSEAFF
TRBV2	TRBJ2-1	TRBD2	-	TGTGCCAGCGGGCCACTAGCGGCCGTATCCAATGAGCAGTTCTTC	CASGPLAAVSNEQFF
TRBV6-1	TRBJ2-1	TRBD2	-	TGTGCCAGCAGTGGGCGACTAGCGGGAGGCTACAATGAGCAGTTCTTC	CASSGRLAGGYNEQFF
TRBV7-8	TRBJ1-4	-	-	TGTGCCAGCAGCTTACGGCAGTCCCTTCCAGAAAAACTGTTTTTT	CASSLRQSLPEKLFF
TRBV2	TRBJ2-1	TRBD1	-	TGTGCCAGCAGAGGACGGGGACAGCCCTCCAATGAGCAGTTCTTC	CASRGRGQPSNEQFF
TRBV7-2	TRBJ1-1	-	-	TGTGCCAGCAGCCCCCACGGGGGGCTGACTGAAGCTTTCTTT	CASSPHGGLTEAFF